Below, 21 T cell receptor beta chains from the same sample are listed, as sequenced in a study of early T cells in non-severe SARS-CoV-2 infection. TCRdb passed the 5' RACE reads through MiXCR, listing each CDR3 protein once. The table has around 53,000 distinct CDR3 sequences, around 9.5% seen once; the top ten hold roughly 8.3%. Sequencing was done on a sample of whole blood. These receptors originate from an adult who was a healthcare worker with PCR-confirmed SARS-CoV-2 infection or an uninfected control (not recorded which).

This clonotype was seen ten or more times. The rearrangement joins TRBV19 to TRBJ1-2; D gene uncertain. The V end was cut by 7 bases, the J end by 5 bases, with 26 bases between. The length of the CDR3 is 17 residues. Germline CDR1 LNHDA, CDR2 SQIVND (reference sequence). The CDR3 sequence is CASTRMSRGVLRYGYTF. DNA of the CDR3: TGTGCCAGTACTCGCATGTCCCGAGGAGTCCTGAGGTATGGCTACACCTTC.

The CDR3 coding sequence is TGTGCCAGCAGCGGGCTGGTGGTGGGGAGCTACGAGCAGTACTTC. This gives the protein CASSGLVVGSYEQYF. This chain joins TRBV6-1 and TRBJ2-7; D may be TRBD2 (5 bases). This CDR3 is built from 15 residues. V was trimmed by 6 bases and J by 3 bases, leaving 18 bases between them. Germline assignment: CDR1 MNHNS and CDR2 SASEGT.

This clonotype was counted at least ten times. The chain recombines TRBV7-9 with TRBJ2-1; tentatively, D is TRBD2 (5 bases). With 3 bases removed from V and 3 bases from J, the gap between germline ends came to 9 bases. The CDR3 runs 14 residues. Per the germline V gene, CDR1 is SEHNR and CDR2 is FQNEAQ (reference sequence). The CDR3 is CASSLDLIYNEQFF. In DNA form, the CDR3 reads TGTGCCAGCAGCTTGGACTTGATCTACAATGAGCAGTTCTTC.

The sample holds a few counts of this clonotype. The genes are TRBV6-1 and TRBJ2-1; D remains ambiguous. The CDR3 totals 15 residues. V lost 1 base, J lost 6 bases, and 13 bases lay in between. Germline V gene data show CDR1 as MNHNS and CDR2 as SASEGT. CDR3 protein: CASSEVRRAGNEQFF. The DNA of the CDR3 is TGTGCCAGCAGTGAAGTGCGAAGGGCAGGCAATGAGCAGTTCTTC.

The V call is TRBV7-7, the J call TRBJ2-1, with 13 positions matching TRBD2. V lost 5 bases, J lost 8 bases, and 6 bases stayed unmatched. The CDR3 covers 15 residues. CDR1 is SSHAT and CDR2 is FNYEAQ in the germline V gene (reference sequence). The CDR3 DNA reads as TGTGCCAGCAGCAAGGGACTAGCGGGAAGCGATGAGCAGTTCTTC. Amino acid sequence: CASSKGLAGSDEQFF.

V and J are TRBV7-6 and TRBJ2-3, with TRBD1 matching 9 bases. J lost 2 bases, V lost 5 bases, and 8 bases had no gene match. The V gene's germline CDR1 is SGHVS and CDR2 FNYEAQ. This CDR3 contains 16 residues. The CDR3: CASSIAGTGSTDTQYF. In nucleotides, the CDR3 is TGTGCCAGCAGCATCGCCGGGACAGGGTCCACAGATACGCAGTATTTT.

The chain couples TRBV21-1 to TRBJ1-1. TRBV21-1 represents a pseudogene. CDR3 size: 13 residues. The CDR3 loop is CASSKTTNTEAFF. CDR3 nucleotides: TGTGCCAGCAGCAAAACAACGAACACTGAAGCTTTCTTT.

The chain links TRBV7-9 to TRBJ2-7; D is uncertain. In germline, CDR1 is SEHNR, CDR2 FQNEAQ (reference sequence). The CDR3 contains 12 residues. Trimming pared 5 bases from V and 1 base from J, leaving 6 bases between. The CDR3 loop reads CASSPLSYEQYF. The CDR3 DNA sequence: TGTGCCAGCAGCCCACTGTCCTACGAGCAGTACTTC.

This clonotype was recorded a few times. Here the CDR3 reads CASSPPEAEVQYF. In nucleotides, the CDR3 is TGTGCCAGCTCACCCCCTGAGGCAGAGGTGCAGTATTTT. This chain links TRBV18 with TRBJ2-3; D unresolved. Germline CDR1 reads KGHSH; CDR2 reads LQKENI. CDR3 size: 13 residues. V dropped 3 bases and J dropped 11 bases, with 15 bases sitting between them.

This clonotype was seen repeatedly, ten times or more. This chain links TRBV7-6 with TRBJ2-1; D possibly corresponds to TRBD2 (7 bases). CDR1 is SGHVS, CDR2 FNYEAQ, per germline. The CDR3 sequence is 18 residues long. Between the trimmed V and J ends, which lost 5 bases and 5 bases, there was a span of 25 bases. CDR3 DNA sequence: TGTGCCAGCAGCATCCCCACGGGGGGCAGGCCCTCGCACAATGAGCAGTTCTTC. This translates into CASSIPTGGRPSHNEQFF.

This clonotype has just a few counts. The genes are TRBV11-2 and TRBJ1-6; D unresolved. V was shortened by 2 bases and J by 1 base, with 9 bases between the two germline ends. Germline CDR1 is SGHAT and CDR2 is FQNNGV. This CDR3 is built from 16 residues. The CDR3 nucleotides read TGTGCCAGCAGCTTAACGGGCGAATCCTATAATTCACCCCTCCACTTT. The encoded protein is CASSLTGESYNSPLHF.

This clonotype has only one observation. This chain joins TRBV5-1 and TRBJ2-2; D remains unclear. The CDR3 has 12 amino acids. V was cut by 2 bases and J by 6 bases, with 5 bases left in between. Germline-derived CDR1 and CDR2 are SGHRS and YFSETQ. The chain's CDR3 is CASSLYSGELFF. CDR3 sequence (DNA): TGCGCCAGCAGCTTATATTCCGGGGAGCTGTTTTTT. Variable domain in full (rest from reference TRBV5-1 and TRBJ2-2): KAGVTQTPRYLIKTRGQQVTLSCSPISGHRSVSWYQQTPGQGLQFLFEYFSETQRNKGNFPGRFSGRQFSNSRSEMNVSTLELGDSALYLCASSLYSGELFFGEGSRLTVL.

This clonotype appeared a few times. This sequence joins TRBV5-5 and TRBJ1-6, with 7 bases matching TRBD1. Per germline, CDR1 SGHKS and CDR2 YYEKEE (reference sequence). J gave up 10 bases and V 2 bases, and 3 bases lay outside the gene matches. The CDR3 sequence is 13 residues long. CDR3 nucleotide sequence: TGTGCCAGCAGCTTTACAGGGGACTCACCCCTCCACTTT. It translates to CASSFTGDSPLHF.

This clonotype was detected many times. As DNA, the CDR3 is TGTGCCAGCAGTGAATCGACAGCACCGCTCGGGGCTGAGCAGTTCTTC. Its protein is CASSESTAPLGAEQFF. J is TRBJ2-1 and V is TRBV2; D is possibly TRBD1 or TRBD2 (5 bases each). V shed 2 bases and J shed 9 bases, with 20 bases lying between them. The CDR3 has 16 residues. CDR1 is SNHLY, CDR2 FYNNEI, per germline.

This rearrangement joins TRBV11-2 to TRBJ2-1, with D possibly matching TRBD2 (6 bases). The CDR3 runs 14 residues. From germline, CDR1 is SGHAT and CDR2 FQNNGV. Trimming pared 0 bases from V and 7 bases from J, leaving 10 bases between. The CDR3 reads CASSLDIGSNEQFF. The DNA for the CDR3 is TGTGCCAGCAGCTTAGATATCGGGAGTAATGAGCAGTTCTTC.

This clonotype has at least ten counts. The genes are TRBV5-1 and TRBJ2-2; TRBD1 is a possible D gene (5 bases). The length of the CDR3 is 14 residues. Trimming pared 2 bases from V and 5 bases from J, leaving 10 bases between. Germline CDR1 reads SGHRS; CDR2 reads YFSETQ. This CDR3 reads CASSLGVQTGELFF. The CDR3 DNA reads as TGCGCCAGCAGCTTAGGGGTCCAGACCGGGGAGCTGTTTTTT.

This clonotype was detected ten times or more. This chain links TRBV13 with TRBJ2-7, with 8 bases fitting TRBD2. Germline CDR1 reads PRHDT; CDR2 reads FYEKMQ (reference sequence). The CDR3 runs 14 residues. J lost 4 bases, V lost 4 bases, and 6 bases had no gene match. For the CDR3, the DNA is TGTGCCAGCAGCTCAGCGGGAGCCCAATACGAGCAGTACTTC. It specifies CASSSAGAQYEQYF.

This clonotype was picked up many times. The chain combines TRBV9 with TRBJ2-1; D is possibly TRBD1 (6 bases). The CDR3 has 15 amino acids. Trimming removed 0 bases at V and 2 bases at J, with 9 bases between. CDR1 is SGDLS, CDR2 YYNGEE, per germline. Here the CDR3 reads CASSVAGDPYNEQFF. CDR3 DNA sequence: TGTGCCAGCAGCGTAGCAGGGGACCCCTACAATGAGCAGTTCTTC.

This clonotype was found a few times. V and J are TRBV21-1 and TRBJ2-5; the D call TRBD1 from the table was never checked on the DNA. TRBV21-1 corresponds to a pseudogene. There are 16 residues in the CDR3. CDR3 sequence (DNA): TGTGCCAGCCCCACGGGGGGGCTTCAGTACCAAGAGACCCAGTACTTC. This gives the protein CASPTGGLQYQETQYF.

This clonotype came up many times. The chain is built from TRBV20-1 and TRBJ2-6; D might be TRBD1 or TRBD2, each matching 5 bases. The V and J ends lost 6 bases and 0 bases respectively, with 15 bases between them. The CDR3 consists of 16 residues. Germline assignment: CDR1 DFQATT and CDR2 SNEGSKA (reference sequence). CDR3 DNA sequence: TGCAGTGCCGTGGGGGACCTATTCTCTGGGGCCAACGTCCTGACTTTC. Protein sequence: CSAVGDLFSGANVLTF.

This clonotype turned up a few times. The chain recombines TRBV29-1 with TRBJ1-1, with unresolved D. Looked up from germline, CDR1 is SQVTM and CDR2 is ANQGSEA. Trimming took 6 bases from V and 3 from J, leaving 11 bases between them. There are 12 residues in the CDR3. The CDR3 spells CSVPSPDTEAFF. The CDR3 DNA reads TGCAGCGTCCCTAGCCCGGACACTGAAGCTTTCTTT. Using reference TRBV29-1 and TRBJ1-1 for the parts outside the CDR3, the full variable domain is SAVISQKPSRDICQRGTSLTIQCQVDSQVTMMFWYRQQPGQSLTLIATANQGSEATYESGFVIDKFPISRPNLTFSTLTVSNMSPEDSSIYLCSVPSPDTEAFFGQGTRLTVV.